The rows below give T cell receptor beta chains drawn from one sample of a study of shared clonotypes between healthy human individuals. Data came from immunoSEQ multiplex PCR; TCRdb stores just in-frame clones and leaves some out. Of about 2 million clones listed, just under 95% were seen once; the top ten hold roughly 1.1%. The source material was naive CD8+ T cells sorted from blood. The receptors stem from a young man in good health. CDR3s leave out the opening cysteine and the closing phenylalanine or tryptophan.

>TRBV7-9
ASSLAGDSNQPQH
>TRBV7-2
ASSYGGNTEAF
>TRBV4-3
ASSQERISRDSPLH
>TRBV30
AWSTTGITGELF
>TRBV6-5
ASSSDYGETQY
>TRBV6-5
ASSYSAARVDEKLF
>TRBV2
ASSEQLLQGRSMSSYEQY
>TRBV7-9
ASSPRLAGVWEQY
>TRBV4-1
ASSQVGGSYNEQF
>TRBV5-4
ASSLPSGAEAF
>TRBV10-1
ASSPTTGAITDTQY
>TRBV19
ASARSTGGGWETQY
>TRBV7-2
ASSLGSGSYGQY
>TRBV6-5
ASSYSEGADYGYT
>TRBV27
ASSLVGTDSPLH
>TRBV9
ASSDRDMYNEQF
>TRBV9
ASSGGAGTDTQY
>TRBV10-3
AISTGVGNTDTQY
>TRBV19
ASSMAENYEQY
>TRBV6-6
ASSYPGNTIY
>TRBV28
ASTQDIYTEAF
>TRBV27
ASSPGLAGHEQY
>TRBV6-5
ASIPMGGYEQY
>TRBV30
AWTQGAPWNTEAF
>TRBV16
ASSQPLLTDYGYT
>TRBV19
ASSIGVNYEQY
>TRBV2
ASSGQGIKNIQY
>TRBV27
ASSLKVSYEQY
>TRBV19
ATHDRGLMNTEAF
>TRBV6-1
ASGRAGASDTQY
>TRBV6-5
ASSYSRTETDTQY
>TRBV11-2
ARRSGGRHYNSPLH
>TRBV5-6
ASRPGMNYEQY
>TRBV9
ASSVEGYGTDTQY
>TRBV7-9
ASSPSGGRAGYNEQF
>TRBV7-9
ASGDSSYEQY
>TRBV18
ASSRGQGRSNEKLF